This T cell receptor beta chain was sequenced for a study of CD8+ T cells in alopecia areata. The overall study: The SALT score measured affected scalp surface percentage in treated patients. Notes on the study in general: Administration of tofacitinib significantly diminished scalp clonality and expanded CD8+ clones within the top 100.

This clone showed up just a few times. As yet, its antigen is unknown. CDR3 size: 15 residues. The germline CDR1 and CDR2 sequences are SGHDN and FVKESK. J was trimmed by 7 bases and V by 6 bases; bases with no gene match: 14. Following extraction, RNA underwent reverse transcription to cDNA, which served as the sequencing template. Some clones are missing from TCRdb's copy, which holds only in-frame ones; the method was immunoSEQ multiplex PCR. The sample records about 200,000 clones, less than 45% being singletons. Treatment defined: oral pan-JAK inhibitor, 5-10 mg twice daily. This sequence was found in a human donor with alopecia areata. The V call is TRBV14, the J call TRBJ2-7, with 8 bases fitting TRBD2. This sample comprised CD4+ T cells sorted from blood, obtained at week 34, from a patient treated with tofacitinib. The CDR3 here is CASRSSGGNMGEQYF. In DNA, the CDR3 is TGTGCCAGCAGGTCCAGCGGGGGCAATATGGGAGAGCAGTACTTC.